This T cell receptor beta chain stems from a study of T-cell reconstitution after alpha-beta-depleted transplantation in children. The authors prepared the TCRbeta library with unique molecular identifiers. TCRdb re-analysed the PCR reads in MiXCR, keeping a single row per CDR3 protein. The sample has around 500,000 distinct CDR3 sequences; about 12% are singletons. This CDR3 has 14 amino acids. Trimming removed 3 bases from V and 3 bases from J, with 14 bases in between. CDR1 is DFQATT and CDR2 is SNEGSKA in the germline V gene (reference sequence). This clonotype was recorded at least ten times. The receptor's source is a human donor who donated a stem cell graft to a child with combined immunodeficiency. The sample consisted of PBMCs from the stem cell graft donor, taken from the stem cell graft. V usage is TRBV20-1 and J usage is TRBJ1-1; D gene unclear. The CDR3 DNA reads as TGCAGTGCTAGTCGGCCGGCGGGATACACTGAAGCTTTCTTT. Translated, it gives CSASRPAGYTEAFF.